A single sample gave rise to the 28 T cell receptor beta chains below, sequenced in a study of CXCR3-negative and CXCR3-positive naive CD8 T cells. The TRB cDNA libraries were prepared by 5' RACE with UMI labels. TCRdb reprocessed the 5' RACE reads and stores each CDR3 protein as one record, lacking DNA. This sample's table reports over 150,000 distinct CDR3 sequences. The antigens these receptors bind are not known. Study-level findings and limits: Relative to CXCR3-negative naive cells, CXCR3-positive naive cells had more hydrophobic TRB CDR3s.

The specimen sequenced was naive CXCR3+ CD8+ T cells from blood. Described subset: CD45RO-CCR7+CD27+CD95- naive CD8+ T cells expressing CXCR3 (TNR3+). These receptors came from a human donor in good health. Some clones in this sample may be carry-over from other donors' samples.

The chain couples TRBV3-1 to TRBJ2-6. Germline loops: CDR1 LGHDT, CDR2 YNNKEL (reference sequence). The CDR3 has 16 amino acids. CDR3 protein: CASSHDSTSGANVLTF.

The J gene is TRBJ2-5, the V gene TRBV19; TCRdb lists TRBD1, though no DNA is available to test this call. Germline loops: CDR1 LNHDA, CDR2 SQIVND (reference sequence). CDR3 size: 17 residues. CDR3 loop: CASSIERGRPYQETQYF.

CDR3 loop: CATSEGGTGFYEQYF. The chain combines TRBV15 with TRBJ2-7; the TCRdb call, TRBD1, lacks DNA for checking. The CDR3 extends over 15 amino acids. Germline-derived CDR1 and CDR2 are LNHNV and YYDKDF (reference sequence). Using reference TRBV15 and TRBJ2-7 for the parts outside the CDR3, the full variable domain is DAMVIQNPRYQVTQFGKPVTLSCSQTLNHNVMYWYQQKSSQAPKLLFHYYDKDFNNEADTPDNFQSRRPNTSFCFLDIRSPGLGDTAMYLCATSEGGTGFYEQYFGPGTRLTVT.

V usage is TRBV29-1 and J usage is TRBJ2-1; TCRdb's assignment of TRBD2 cannot be checked, as there is no DNA. The V gene's germline CDR1 is SQVTM and CDR2 ANQGSEA. CDR3 length: 16 residues. The CDR3 sequence: CSGRKPGLAGYNEQFF.

The chain combines TRBV28 with TRBJ2-7; TCRdb's D call of TRBD1 is untestable without DNA. Germline V lookup: CDR1 MDHEN, CDR2 SYDVKM. The CDR3 consists of 14 residues. CDR3 amino acids: CASSHTTGPYEQYF.

This sequence joins TRBV5-1 and TRBJ2-1; TCRdb designates TRBD1, a call that cannot be tested without DNA. Germline V CDR1 and CDR2: SGHRS, YFSETQ. CDR3 length equals 16 residues. The CDR3 region is CASSLGTGGDDNEQFF.

The chain couples TRBV7-3 to TRBJ2-3; TCRdb's D call, TRBD1, is unchecked because there is no DNA. The CDR3 has 16 amino acids. Germline CDR1 SGHTA, CDR2 FQGTGA. The CDR3 is CASSLGVGGSTDTQYF.

J is TRBJ2-7 and V is TRBV4-1; TCRdb picks TRBD1, but there is no DNA to check that call. This CDR3 region has 15 residues. From germline, CDR1 is MGHRA and CDR2 YSYEKL. CDR3 amino acids: CASSPLWTVSYEQYF.

The CDR3 region is CASSLSSRGTGELFF. The V gene is TRBV11-1, the J gene TRBJ2-2. The CDR3 contains 15 residues. CDR1 and CDR2 (germline): SGHAT, FQDESV (reference sequence).

This rearrangement joins TRBV12-3 or TRBV12-4 to TRBJ2-3. CDR3 length: 12 amino acids. CDR3 protein: CASSLAASTQYF.

CDR3 loop: CASSLGGGIQEETQYF. The chain joins TRBV28 to TRBJ2-5; TCRdb calls TRBD1, which cannot be checked without DNA. This CDR3 has 16 residues. Germline V gives CDR1 MDHEN, CDR2 SYDVKM.

The V and J genes are TRBV19 and TRBJ1-1; TCRdb indicates TRBD1, and absent DNA this call remains unverified. The CDR3 runs to 13 residues. Germline CDR1 reads LNHDA; CDR2 reads SQIVND (reference sequence). CDR3 loop: CASSTGTGSEAFF.

The V and J genes are TRBV10-3 and TRBJ2-2; the TCRdb D gene call, TRBD1, has no DNA to confirm it. This CDR3 is built from 18 residues. Looked up from germline, CDR1 is ENHRY and CDR2 is SYGVKD. The CDR3 spells CAINSGRDTSPNTGELFF.

The chain has TRBV21-1 and TRBJ2-5; TCRdb's D call, TRBD2, is unchecked because there is no DNA. TRBV21-1 is classified as a pseudogene. The CDR3 loop spans 18 amino acids. The CDR3 here is CASSKSSRLAGGRETQYF.

The genes are TRBV9 and TRBJ2-2; TCRdb's D call of TRBD1 is untestable without DNA. The CDR3 contains 17 residues. The V gene's germline CDR1 is SGDLS and CDR2 YYNGEE. The CDR3 here is CASRDTVTGPNTGELFF. The whole variable domain, remainder taken from reference TRBV9 and TRBJ2-2, is DSGVTQTPKHLITATGQRVTLRCSPRSGDLSVYWYQQSLDQGLQFLIQYYNGEERAKGNILERFSAQQFPDLHSELNLSSLELGDSALYFCASRDTVTGPNTGELFFGEGSRLTVL.

The chain joins TRBV21-1 to TRBJ2-7. TRBV21-1 is classified as a pseudogene. The CDR3 covers 12 residues. The CDR3: CASSKVAYEQYF.

The chain is built from TRBV29-1 and TRBJ1-1; TCRdb names TRBD1, which stays unverified in the absence of DNA. This CDR3 region has 16 residues. Germline CDR1 and CDR2: SQVTM and ANQGSEA. CDR3 sequence: CSVVGDPGTGNGEAFF.

The V call is TRBV7-9, the J call TRBJ2-1; TCRdb returns TRBD1, unconfirmable since there is no DNA. The CDR3 totals 16 residues. Per germline, CDR1 SEHNR and CDR2 FQNEAQ (reference sequence). This CDR3 reads CASSLSARTVRYEQFF.

The CDR3 spells CASSLVRAKEAFF. The V gene is TRBV5-1, the J gene TRBJ1-1. In germline, CDR1 is SGHRS, CDR2 YFSETQ. The CDR3 is 13 amino acids.

This rearrangement joins TRBV5-1 to TRBJ1-2. The CDR3 extends over 15 amino acids. Germline V gene data show CDR1 as SGHRS and CDR2 as YFSETQ. The CDR3 is CASSWTPTANYGYTF.

V is TRBV6-2 or TRBV6-3 and J is TRBJ1-5; TCRdb lists TRBD1, though no DNA is available to test this call. The germline V gene encodes CDR1 MNHEY and CDR2 SVGEGT. The length of the CDR3 is 14 residues. CDR3 sequence: CASSRGEAYQPQHF.

The CDR3 reads CASSDGTGPFF. The chain has TRBV6-4 and TRBJ1-1; absent DNA, TCRdb's TRBD1 call cannot be checked. The CDR3 consists of 11 residues. Germline V lookup: CDR1 MRHNA, CDR2 SNTAGT.

The chain links TRBV4-3 to TRBJ1-2. This CDR3 has 14 amino acids. Germline assignment: CDR1 LGHNA and CDR2 YSLEER. The CDR3 is CASSQDWSNYGYTF.

The V gene is TRBV29-1, the J gene TRBJ1-1; the D call from TCRdb, TRBD1, cannot be confirmed without DNA. The CDR3 has 18 residues. The V gene's germline CDR1 is SQVTM and CDR2 ANQGSEA. CDR3 loop: CSVEDLESLLGGNTEAFF.

The chain is built from TRBV5-6 and TRBJ2-3. Looked up from germline, CDR1 is SGHDT and CDR2 is YYEEEE. The CDR3 is made up of 15 amino acids. This CDR3 reads CASSLAQIGTDTQYF. Full variable domain (remainder filled in from reference TRBV5-6 and TRBJ2-3): DAGVTQSPTHLIKTRGQQVTLRCSPKSGHDTVSWYQQALGQGPQFIFQYYEEEERQRGNFPDRFSGHQFPNYSSELNVNALLLGDSALYLCASSLAQIGTDTQYFGPGTRLTVL.

CDR3 sequence: CASSPGTGTNSPLHF. V gene TRBV4-3 combines with J gene TRBJ1-6; TCRdb's D call, TRBD1, is unchecked because there is no DNA. CDR3 size: 15 residues. Germline CDR1 reads LGHNA; CDR2 reads YSLEER.

The chain joins TRBV4-2 to TRBJ2-1. CDR1 and CDR2 (germline): LGHNA, YNFKEQ. This CDR3 is 15 amino acids long. This chain's CDR3 is CASSRTSSSYNEQFF.

The V call is TRBV12-3 or TRBV12-4, the J call TRBJ1-5; the D call from TCRdb, TRBD1, cannot be confirmed without DNA. The CDR3 spans 17 residues. The CDR3 reads CASSGDNRQGRWQPQHF.